The sample holds one count of the clone carrying this TCR beta chain. The data were taken from a study of cytomegalovirus exposure and HLA in healthy donors. PCR involved 60 Vbeta and 13 Jbeta primers. Here immunoSEQ multiplex PCR was the method, and the copy in TCRdb shows in-frame clones only, minus some. Of over 85,000 clones listed, over 65% are singletons. The CDR3 covers 16 residues. V lost 1 base to trimming and J lost 0 bases, with 13 bases between them. The germline V gene has CDR1 LNHDA and CDR2 SQIVND (reference sequence). The TCR sequence derives from a man aged 25 to 40 in good health and CMV-seropositive. The chain uses TRBV19 and TRBJ2-7, with D possibly matching TRBD1 (7 bases). The sequenced sample was PBMCs. In DNA form, the CDR3 reads TGTGCCAGTAGTATAGCGGGGGACAGCTACTCCTACGAGCAGTACTTC. Translating gives CASSIAGDSYSYEQYF.